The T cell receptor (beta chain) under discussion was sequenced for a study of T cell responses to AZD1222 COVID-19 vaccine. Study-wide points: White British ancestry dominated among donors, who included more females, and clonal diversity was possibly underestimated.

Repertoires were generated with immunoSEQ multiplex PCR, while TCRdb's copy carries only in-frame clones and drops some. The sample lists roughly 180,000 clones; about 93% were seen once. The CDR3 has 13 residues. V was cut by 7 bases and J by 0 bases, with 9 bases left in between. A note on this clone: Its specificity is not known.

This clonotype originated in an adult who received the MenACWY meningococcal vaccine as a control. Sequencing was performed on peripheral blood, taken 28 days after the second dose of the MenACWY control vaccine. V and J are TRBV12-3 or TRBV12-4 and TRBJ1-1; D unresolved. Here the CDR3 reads CASKPKMNTEAFF. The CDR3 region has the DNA TGTGCCAGCAAACCCAAGATGAACACTGAAGCTTTCTTT.